The 29 T cell receptor beta chains presented below share a single source sample, sequenced in a study of T-cell reconstitution after alpha-beta-depleted transplantation in children. Researchers prepared the TCRbeta library using unique molecular identifiers, the study reports. Each CDR3 protein is one row after TCRdb ran MiXCR on the PCR reads. Found here are approximately 79,000 distinct CDR3 sequences, over 15% of them singletons; the top ten hold about 51%. The sample here was PBMCs, mostly from graft donor cells, taken 360 days after TCRalphabeta/CD19-depleted stem cell transplant. The receptors come from a male patient aged 2-9 years who had a stem cell transplant for acute lymphoblastic leukemia, so the T cells may come from the graft donor.

This rearrangement joins TRBV5-1 to TRBJ2-1, with 12 bases fitting TRBD2. Per germline, CDR1 SGHRS and CDR2 YFSETQ. The CDR3 loop spans 17 amino acids. V was clipped by 2 bases and J by 8 bases; unmatched bases: 11. The CDR3 region has the DNA TGCGCCAGCAGCTTCCCTAGCGGGAGGGCCAGGGAGGATGAGCAGTTCTTC. Protein: CASSFPSGRAREDEQFF.

The chain uses TRBV7-9 and TRBJ2-1; D might be TRBD1 or TRBD2, each matching 5 bases. The V gene lost 6 bases and the J gene lost 0 bases, with 15 bases spanning the gap. Germline-derived CDR1 and CDR2 are SEHNR and FQNEAQ (reference sequence). The CDR3 covers 16 residues. CDR3 residues: CASRAGTPSSYNEQFF. Here the CDR3 DNA reads TGTGCCAGCAGAGCCGGGACCCCTAGCTCCTACAATGAGCAGTTCTTC.

The chain is built from TRBV5-5 and TRBJ2-7; weak D call: TRBD2 (6 bases). Looked up from germline, CDR1 is SGHKS and CDR2 is YYEKEE (reference sequence). Trimming stripped 1 base from V and 5 bases from J, with 13 bases between. This CDR3 comprises 14 residues. CDR3 DNA sequence: TGTGCCAGCAGCTTGCCCGGGGGAAGGCACGAGCAGTACTTC. This translates into CASSLPGGRHEQYF. The whole variable domain, filled in from reference TRBV5-5 and TRBJ2-7, reads DAGVTQSPTHLIKTRGQQVTLRCSPISGHKSVSWYQQVLGQGPQFIFQYYEKEERGRGNFPDRFSARQFPNYSSELNVNALLLGDSALYLCASSLPGGRHEQYFGPGTRLTVT.

V gene TRBV11-2 combines with J gene TRBJ1-1; 7 bases are shared with TRBD1. From germline, CDR1 is SGHAT and CDR2 FQNNGV. The CDR3 loop spans 16 amino acids. V dropped 0 bases and J dropped 1; count of bases not matched to a gene: 5. Written as DNA, the CDR3 is TGTGCCAGCAGCTTAGAAACAGGGGCTACGAACACTGAAGCTTTCTTT. Its translation is CASSLETGATNTEAFF.

This clonotype has a count of ten or more. The CDR3 is CASTPNRYRQVGETQYF. CDR3 coding DNA: TGTGCCAGCACCCCCAATCGATATCGACAAGTCGGGGAGACCCAGTACTTC. The chain employs TRBV25-1 and TRBJ2-5; D is uncertain. V was cut by 7 bases and J by 5 bases, with 26 bases left in between. The germline CDR1 and CDR2 sequences are MGHDK and SYGVNS. The CDR3 contains 17 residues.

The V gene is TRBV11-1, the J gene TRBJ2-7; 14 bases are a match to TRBD2. The germline CDR1 and CDR2 sequences are SGHAT and FQDESV (reference sequence). V lost 2 bases to trimming and J lost 0 bases; unmatched junction nucleotides: 9. The CDR3 runs 19 residues. Here the CDR3 reads CASSLIHWTSGRPSYEQYF. The CDR3 DNA sequence: TGTGCCAGCAGCTTAATACATTGGACTAGCGGGAGGCCCTCCTACGAGCAGTACTTC.

This sequence joins TRBV5-1 and TRBJ2-3, with D perhaps TRBD1 (6 bases). CDR1 is SGHRS and CDR2 is YFSETQ in the germline V gene. The CDR3 consists of 17 residues. V lost 0 bases and J 7 bases, leaving 21 bases between the germline ends. CDR3 sequence reads: CASSLDPGVLVRNTQYF. The CDR3 region has the DNA TGCGCCAGCAGCTTGGACCCAGGGGTCCTAGTTAGAAATACGCAGTATTTT. The variable domain in full, completed from reference TRBV5-1 and TRBJ2-3, reads KAGVTQTPRYLIKTRGQQVTLSCSPISGHRSVSWYQQTPGQGLQFLFEYFSETQRNKGNFPGRFSGRQFSNSRSEMNVSTLELGDSALYLCASSLDPGVLVRNTQYFGPGTRLTVL.

This clonotype has a handful of counts. V usage is TRBV12-3 or TRBV12-4 and J usage is TRBJ1-1, with 7 bases matching TRBD1. The J segment lost 7 bases and the V segment lost 6 bases, leaving 8 bases of the junction unmatched. The CDR3 consists of 13 residues. The CDR3 nucleotides are TGTGCCAGCAGCACGGGACAGCGACATGAAGCTTTCTTT. As protein: CASSTGQRHEAFF.

This clonotype appeared once. This chain connects TRBV11-3 to TRBJ2-5, with 7 bases lining up with TRBD1. The CDR3 sequence is 17 residues long. The V gene end was trimmed by 5 bases and the J gene end by 2 bases; junction bases not matched to a gene: 14. From germline, CDR1 is SGHNT and CDR2 YENEEA. The CDR3 DNA sequence: TGTGCCAGCAGCCCTAGATCGCTACCAGGGGGTCAAGAGACCCAGTACTTC. Protein product: CASSPRSLPGGQETQYF.

The genes are TRBV20-1 and TRBJ2-1, with D unresolved. CDR1 and CDR2 from the germline V gene are DFQATT and SNEGSKA (reference sequence). This CDR3 region has 14 residues. The V gene lost 0 bases and the J gene lost 0 bases, with 6 bases spanning the gap. The CDR3 reads CSAREGTSYNEQFF. The CDR3 DNA is TGCAGTGCTAGAGAGGGAACCTCCTACAATGAGCAGTTCTTC.

The rearrangement joins TRBV4-1 to TRBJ2-1, with D perhaps being TRBD1 or TRBD2 (5 bases each). V shed 0 bases and J shed 4 bases, with 10 bases lying between them. Germline V gives CDR1 MGHRA, CDR2 YSYEKL. This CDR3 has 15 residues. CDR3 DNA sequence: TGCGCCAGCAGCCAAGATGGGACGAGTTACAATGAGCAGTTCTTC. Its protein product is CASSQDGTSYNEQFF.

This clonotype has only a few counts. The chain combines TRBV29-1 with TRBJ2-3; TRBD2 aligns across 9 bases. V trimming: 2 bases; J trimming: 0 bases; junction bases outside the gene matches: 3. CDR1 is SQVTM and CDR2 is ANQGSEA in the germline V gene. The CDR3 loop spans 15 amino acids. As DNA, the CDR3 is TGCAGCGTTGAACTTACTAGCGGGAGCACAGATACGCAGTATTTT. Its translation is CSVELTSGSTDTQYF.

This clonotype was detected only a few times. The chain couples TRBV27 to TRBJ2-7, with D perhaps matching TRBD1 (7 bases). Germline V gene data show CDR1 as MNHEY and CDR2 as SMNVEV (reference sequence). CDR3 length: 15 amino acids. Trimming took off 3 bases at V and 2 bases at J, with 14 bases between the two ends. The CDR3 loop is CASSFRGTDPYEQYF. CDR3 nucleotides: TGTGCCAGCAGTTTCCGGGGGACAGACCCCTACGAGCAGTACTTC.

This clonotype was seen ten or more times. The chain links TRBV25-1 to TRBJ2-5, with 13 bases aligning to TRBD2. This CDR3 contains 18 residues. Germline assignment: CDR1 MGHDK and CDR2 SYGVNS. Trimming took 2 bases from V and 3 from J; bases not matched to a gene: 9. Here the CDR3 DNA reads TGTGCCAGCAGTGAACGAAACCCGGGACTAGCGGGGAAAGAGACCCAGTACTTC. It translates to CASSERNPGLAGKETQYF. Filled out from reference TRBV25-1 and TRBJ2-5, the complete variable domain reads EADIYQTPRYLVIGTGKKITLECSQTMGHDKMYWYQQDPGMELHLIHYSYGVNSTEKGDLSSESTVSRIRTEHFPLTLESARPSHTSQYLCASSERNPGLAGKETQYFGPGTRLLVL.

Ten or more counts support this clonotype. DNA of the CDR3: TGCAGCGTGGGGACGGCTACCACAACTGCCCAGTACTTC. Translating it yields CSVGTATTTAQYF. The chain has TRBV29-1 and TRBJ2-5; D might be TRBD1 or TRBD2, each matching 5 bases. V was shortened by 6 bases and J by 9 bases, with 20 bases between the two germline ends. This CDR3 spans 13 amino acids. Germline V gene data show CDR1 as SQVTM and CDR2 as ANQGSEA.

This clonotype was seen a handful of times. CDR3 protein: CASSTGTSGRTQYF. DNA of the CDR3: TGTGCCAGCAGTACCGGGACTAGCGGGAGAACGCAGTATTTT. V and J are TRBV12-3 or TRBV12-4 and TRBJ2-3, with TRBD2 matching over 14 bases. The length of the CDR3 is 14 residues. V was clipped by 5 bases and J by 9 bases; unmatched bases: 4.

A few counts support this clonotype. The chain recombines TRBV15 with TRBJ2-5; no reliable D call. V shed 0 bases and J shed 1 base, with 9 bases lying between them. From germline, CDR1 is LNHNV and CDR2 YYDKDF (reference sequence). The CDR3 length is 15 residues. CDR3 region: CATSRERRVQETQYF. CDR3 nucleotides: TGTGCCACCAGCAGAGAACGTAGGGTCCAAGAGACCCAGTACTTC.

This rearrangement joins TRBV5-1 to TRBJ2-1; TRBD2 matches at 9 bases. V shed 4 bases, J shed 2 bases, and the junction held 4 bases outside the gene matches. The V gene's germline CDR1 is SGHRS and CDR2 YFSETQ. The CDR3 extends over 15 amino acids. The CDR3, as DNA: TGCGCCAGCAGCATAGCGGGGGTAACCTACAATGAGCAGTTCTTC. This sequence encodes CASSIAGVTYNEQFF.

There are a few counts of this clonotype. The chain is built from TRBV10-2 and TRBJ1-4, with D maybe TRBD1 (6 bases). The CDR3 consists of 14 residues. Germline loops: CDR1 WSHSY, CDR2 SAAADI. Trimming left V 8 bases short and J 7 bases short, with 17 bases between. CDR3 nucleotides: TGCGCCAGCGGGGGGCGGGCGAGGGGTGAAAAACTGTTTTTT. Its protein product is CASGGRARGEKLFF.

The J gene is TRBJ2-7, the V gene TRBV11-2; D not resolved. Per the germline V gene, CDR1 is SGHAT and CDR2 is FQNNGV. V gave up 5 bases and J gave up 2 bases, with 16 bases separating them. This CDR3 is 15 amino acids long. The CDR3 nucleotides read TGTGCCAGCAGCCACAGCTTTGGGGATACCTACGAGCAGTACTTC. This gives the protein CASSHSFGDTYEQYF.

This clonotype was seen more than once but under ten times. V gene TRBV29-1 combines with J gene TRBJ2-7; no clear D gene. V was pared by 7 bases and J by 4 bases, with 14 bases between. The CDR3 contains 12 residues. Germline V gene data show CDR1 as SQVTM and CDR2 as ANQGSEA. The CDR3 sequence is CSALTRTYEQYF. The CDR3 nucleotides are TGCAGCGCTCTCACCCGAACTTACGAGCAGTACTTC.

The chain employs TRBV5-1 and TRBJ2-1, with D uncertain. CDR1 and CDR2 from the germline V gene are SGHRS and YFSETQ. V was cut by 5 bases and J by 2 bases, with 11 bases left in between. The CDR3 is 14 amino acids. The CDR3 nucleotides are TGCGCCAGCAGTCGTCCTAGTCCCTACAATGAGCAGTTCTTC. Amino acid sequence: CASSRPSPYNEQFF.

This clonotype was seen at least ten times. The chain links TRBV7-6 to TRBJ2-2, with 9 nucleotides matching TRBD1. The CDR3 contains 14 residues. The V gene's germline CDR1 is SGHVS and CDR2 FNYEAQ. V shed 3 bases and J 6 bases; nucleotides not matched to a gene: 2. The CDR3 DNA reads as TGTGCCAGCAGCTTGAGACAGGGGGCCGGGGAGCTGTTTTTT. The encoded protein is CASSLRQGAGELFF. Complete variable domain (other parts from reference TRBV7-6 and TRBJ2-2): GAGVSQSPRYKVTKRGQDVALRCDPISGHVSLYWYRQALGQGPEFLTYFNYEAQQDKSGLPNDRFSAERPEGSISTLTIQRTEQRDSAMYRCASSLRQGAGELFFGEGSRLTVL.

This clonotype was found a few times. CDR3 nucleotide sequence: TGCAGTGCTAGAAGCCCTTTCGGGGATGAGCAGTTCTTC. Protein sequence: CSARSPFGDEQFF. This chain joins TRBV20-1 and TRBJ2-1, with D possibly matching TRBD2 (5 bases). CDR3 length equals 13 residues. The V and J ends lost 2 bases and 8 bases respectively, with 13 bases between them. Germline loops: CDR1 DFQATT, CDR2 SNEGSKA (reference sequence).

The rearrangement uses TRBV20-1 and TRBJ1-5; tentative D call: TRBD1 (5 bases). Germline lookup yields CDR1 DFQATT and CDR2 SNEGSKA (reference sequence). This CDR3 comprises 13 residues. V lost 2 bases and J lost 6, with 11 bases in between. CDR3 loop: CSARRDRGQPQHF. The CDR3 DNA sequence: TGCAGTGCTAGAAGAGATAGGGGTCAGCCCCAGCATTTT.

The V call is TRBV11-2, the J call TRBJ2-7; D is possibly TRBD1 or TRBD2 (5 bases each). The CDR3 runs to 15 residues. Trimming took 5 bases from V and 3 from J, leaving 17 bases between them. CDR1 is SGHAT, CDR2 FQNNGV, per germline. The chain's CDR3 is CASSTWGGRNYEQYF. In DNA form, the CDR3 reads TGTGCCAGCAGCACATGGGGCGGGCGGAACTACGAGCAGTACTTC. The variable domain in full, completed from reference TRBV11-2 and TRBJ2-7, reads EAGVAQSPRYKIIEKRQSVAFWCNPISGHATLYWYQQILGQGPKLLIQFQNNGVVDDSQLPKDRFSAERLKGVDSTLKIQPAKLEDSAVYLCASSTWGGRNYEQYFGPGTRLTVT.

This clonotype was detected only a few times. The rearrangement joins TRBV10-3 to TRBJ2-7; D is uncertain. Germline assignment: CDR1 ENHRY and CDR2 SYGVKD. V lost 4 bases and J lost 4, with 14 bases in between. There are 14 residues in the CDR3. The CDR3 DNA reads TGTGCCATCAGTGCAATAGGTAACGTGTACGAGCAGTACTTC. Translation: CAISAIGNVYEQYF.

The genes are TRBV5-1 and TRBJ2-5; a possible D gene is TRBD2 (5 bases). Trimming shortened V by 4 bases and J by 2 bases, and 12 bases separated the two germline ends. Germline V gene lookup returns CDR1 SGHRS and CDR2 YFSETQ. This CDR3 comprises 14 residues. The CDR3 here is CASSTGLLQETQYF. CDR3 DNA sequence: TGCGCCAGCAGCACCGGACTGCTACAAGAGACCCAGTACTTC.

The genes are TRBV4-1 and TRBJ2-7, with D perhaps matching TRBD2 (7 bases). CDR1 MGHRA and CDR2 YSYEKL come from the germline V gene. The V end lost 4 bases, the J end lost 2 bases, and 18 bases lay between the germline ends. The CDR3 runs to 16 residues. The CDR3, as DNA: TGCGCCAGCAGCCGTCGAGGGGGGGGATCCCCCTACGAGCAGTACTTC. Its translation: CASSRRGGGSPYEQYF.